These 24 T cell receptor beta chains were all obtained from the same sample, sequenced in a study of shared clonotypes between healthy human individuals. Assay: immunoSEQ multiplex PCR; the TCRdb copy retains only in-frame clones and omits some. Seen here are approximately 2.1 million clones, 80% to 95% observed once, and the top ten hold approximately 0.4%. The material sequenced was naive CD4+ T cells from PBMCs. As to subset: CD45RA+ positively selected. These receptors were collected from a young man in good health. Some clones in this sample may be carry-over from other donors' samples.

This rearrangement joins TRBV18 to TRBJ1-1; 7 bases map to TRBD1. The CDR3 has 14 residues. Germline V lookup: CDR1 KGHSH, CDR2 LQKENI. The V segment lost 4 bases and the J segment 4 bases; nucleotides outside the gene matches: 6. The CDR3 bases are TGTGCCAGCTCACTTGGACAGGTCGGCACTGAAGCTTTCTTT. Protein: CASSLGQVGTEAFF.

The V gene is TRBV6-1, the J gene TRBJ1-2; 7 positions agree with TRBD1. V was clipped by 3 bases and J by 4 bases; unmatched bases: 8. Germline V gives CDR1 MNHNS, CDR2 SASEGT. The CDR3 extends over 15 amino acids. CDR3 coding DNA: TGTGCCAGCAGTGAGCAGGGAGGGGGCGTCTATGGCTACACCTTC. The encoded protein is CASSEQGGGVYGYTF.

The V call is TRBV6-5, the J call TRBJ1-3, with D possibly TRBD1 on 6 matching bases. The CDR3 runs 14 residues. Germline CDR1 is MNHEY and CDR2 is SVGAGI. Trimming took off 7 bases at V and 2 bases at J, with 12 bases between the two ends. This chain's CDR3 is CASTRGSAGNTIYF. The DNA of the CDR3 is TGTGCCAGCACTAGGGGGTCGGCTGGAAACACCATATATTTT.

The chain has TRBV15 and TRBJ1-1; 9 bases match TRBD1. The CDR3 loop spans 15 amino acids. Germline V gene data show CDR1 as LNHNV and CDR2 as YYDKDF (reference sequence). V gave up 4 bases and J gave up 10 bases; unmatched junction bases: 13. The CDR3 nucleotides read TGTGCCACCAGCAAGACAGGGGGGACAGCGAGGGTAGCTTTCTTT. It encodes CATSKTGGTARVAFF.

The chain combines TRBV6-5 with TRBJ2-1; no definite D call. The CDR3 loop spans 14 amino acids. Trimming pared 0 bases from V and 0 bases from J, leaving 3 bases between. Germline loops: CDR1 MNHEY, CDR2 SVGAGI. CDR3 sequence (DNA): TGTGCCAGCAGTTACTCGATCTCCTACAATGAGCAGTTCTTC. Its translation: CASSYSISYNEQFF.

This sequence joins TRBV5-1 and TRBJ2-5, with a possible D match to TRBD1 (6 bases). This CDR3 comprises 15 residues. The V gene lost 0 bases and the J gene lost 5 bases, with 14 bases spanning the gap. CDR1 and CDR2 from the germline V gene are SGHRS and YFSETQ. The CDR3, as DNA: TGCGCCAGCAGCTTGGGGCAGGGGACCGGGGAGACCCAGTACTTC. It encodes CASSLGQGTGETQYF.

The CDR3 DNA is TGTGCCAGCACCCGTGGTAGACAAGAGACCCAGTACTTC. Protein product: CASTRGRQETQYF. The chain has TRBV7-6 and TRBJ2-5, with unresolved D. The length of the CDR3 is 13 residues. The V gene lost 7 bases and the J gene lost 2 bases, with 11 bases spanning the gap. Per germline, CDR1 SGHVS and CDR2 FNYEAQ. The full variable domain, with the rest looked up from reference TRBV7-6 and TRBJ2-5, is GAGVSQSPRYKVTKRGQDVALRCDPISGHVSLYWYRQALGQGPEFLTYFNYEAQQDKSGLPNDRFSAERPEGSISTLTIQRTEQRDSAMYRCASTRGRQETQYFGPGTRLLVL.

CDR3: CASSREVDTQYF. The CDR3 DNA is TGCGCCAGCAGCCGGGAGGTAGATACGCAGTATTTT. The genes are TRBV10-1 and TRBJ2-3; 7 bases map to TRBD2. Germline V gene lookup returns CDR1 WNHNN and CDR2 SYGVQD (reference sequence). CDR3 length: 12 amino acids. The ends lost 6 bases at V and 5 bases at J; junction bases unmatched: 2.

Of note for this clone: The same CDR3 also results from other DNA sequences found in this sample. The CDR3 is CASSLGAGGYNEQFF. DNA of the CDR3: TGTGCCAGCAGCTTAGGAGCGGGCGGCTACAATGAGCAGTTCTTC. J is TRBJ2-1 and V is TRBV7-2, with D perhaps TRBD2 (6 bases). Between the trimmed V and J ends, which lost 1 base and 3 bases, there was a span of 10 bases. From germline, CDR1 is SGHTA and CDR2 FQGNSA. This CDR3 has 15 residues. Variable domain in full (rest from reference TRBV7-2 and TRBJ2-1): GAGVSQSPSNKVTEKGKDVELRCDPISGHTALYWYRQSLGQGLEFLIYFQGNSAPDKSGLPSDRFSAERTGGSVSTLTIQRTQQEDSAVYLCASSLGAGGYNEQFFGPGTRLTVL.

The table lists this clone with a count of one. The V gene is TRBV2, the J gene TRBJ1-1; D gene unclear. The CDR3 is 13 amino acids. Germline V CDR1 and CDR2: SNHLY, FYNNEI. Trimming took 6 bases from V and 2 from J, leaving 10 bases between them. Here the CDR3 DNA reads TGTGCCAGCAGGAAGGACTACAACACTGAAGCTTTCTTT. It encodes CASRKDYNTEAFF.

The gene calls are TRBV7-9 and TRBJ2-1; 13 bases agree with TRBD2. This CDR3 region has 14 residues. The V and J ends lost 6 bases and 6 bases, in that order; junction bases with no gene match: 2. Per the germline V gene, CDR1 is SEHNR and CDR2 is FQNEAQ (reference sequence). The CDR3 DNA is TGTGCCAGCAGACTAGCGGGAGGGCTCAATGAGCAGTTCTTC. It specifies CASRLAGGLNEQFF. The full variable domain, with the rest looked up from reference TRBV7-9 and TRBJ2-1, is DTGVSQNPRHKITKRGQNVTFRCDPISEHNRLYWYRQTLGQGPEFLTYFQNEAQLEKSRLLSDRFSAERPKGSFSTLEIQRTEQGDSAMYLCASRLAGGLNEQFFGPGTRLTVL.

The V and J genes are TRBV7-9 and TRBJ2-1; tentatively, D is TRBD1 or TRBD2 (5 bases each). The CDR3 consists of 15 residues. Trimming took off 5 bases at V and 5 bases at J, with 16 bases between the two ends. Germline CDR1 reads SEHNR; CDR2 reads FQNEAQ (reference sequence). The CDR3 here is CASSLLDSYNNEQFF. Here the CDR3 DNA reads TGTGCCAGCAGCCTACTAGACAGCTACAACAATGAGCAGTTCTTC.

The rearrangement links TRBV6-1 to TRBJ2-7, with 7 bases lining up with TRBD1. This CDR3 has 16 residues. The V gene end was trimmed by 4 bases and the J gene end by 2 bases; junction bases not matched to a gene: 11. Germline values: CDR1 MNHNS, CDR2 SASEGT. CDR3 bases: TGTGCCAGCAGTGCCGGGACAGCCGCCTGGACCTACGAGCAGTACTTC. Protein product: CASSAGTAAWTYEQYF.

V usage is TRBV28 and J usage is TRBJ2-2; maybe TRBD1 (5 bases). V lost 5 bases, J lost 7 bases, and 17 bases lay in between. Germline V lookup: CDR1 MDHEN, CDR2 SYDVKM. The CDR3 contains 15 residues. CDR3 loop: CASSRGGNGLGELFF. CDR3 nucleotide sequence: TGTGCCAGCAGTAGGGGTGGGAACGGTCTCGGGGAGCTGTTTTTT.

The chain links TRBV5-5 to TRBJ2-3; 10 bases align to TRBD1. Germline V gene lookup returns CDR1 SGHKS and CDR2 YYEKEE (reference sequence). This CDR3 has 14 residues. With 5 bases clipped from V and 4 bases from J, the junction kept 4 bases outside the gene matches. This CDR3 reads CASSPGQGADTQYF. DNA for the CDR3: TGTGCCAGCAGTCCCGGACAGGGGGCAGATACGCAGTATTTT.

The J gene is TRBJ2-5, the V gene TRBV28, with 8 nucleotides matching TRBD2. Germline CDR1 and CDR2: MDHEN and SYDVKM. The CDR3 is 16 amino acids. The V and J ends lost 5 bases and 3 bases, in that order; junction bases with no gene match: 11. The CDR3 coding sequence is TGTGCCAGCAGTCCATATAGCGGGGTGGAGGAAGAGACCCAGTACTTC. It translates to CASSPYSGVEEETQYF.

The chain uses TRBV29-1 and TRBJ2-2, with D possibly called TRBD1 or TRBD2 (5 bases each). Germline V CDR1 and CDR2: SQVTM, ANQGSEA. Trimming pared 3 bases from V and 6 bases from J, leaving 17 bases between. There are 15 residues in the CDR3. In DNA, the CDR3 is TGCAGCGTTGACGGGGCAGGGTCTTCAGCCGGGGAGCTGTTTTTT. Translated, it gives CSVDGAGSSAGELFF.

V is TRBV7-9 and J is TRBJ2-1, with 12 bases matching TRBD1. The ends lost 8 bases at V and 2 bases at J; junction bases unmatched: 4. The CDR3 covers 15 residues. Germline assignment: CDR1 SEHNR and CDR2 FQNEAQ (reference sequence). Here the CDR3 reads CASSRDRGPYNEQFF. In DNA, the CDR3 is TGTGCCAGCTCCAGGGACAGGGGGCCCTACAATGAGCAGTTCTTC.

The chain joins TRBV4-2 to TRBJ2-4; no reliable D call. V lost 1 base and J 8 bases, leaving 9 bases between the germline ends. In germline, CDR1 is LGHNA, CDR2 YNFKEQ. The CDR3 runs 13 residues. The CDR3 is CASSQGPWDIQYF. The CDR3 DNA reads TGTGCCAGCAGCCAAGGACCTTGGGACATTCAGTACTTC.

Regarding this clone: The sample carries other DNA sequences with the same CDR3. V and J are TRBV5-1 and TRBJ2-7; D is possibly TRBD2 (6 bases). CDR1 is SGHRS, CDR2 YFSETQ, per germline. The CDR3 is made up of 14 amino acids. With 3 bases removed from V and 0 bases from J, the gap between germline ends came to 10 bases. The DNA for the CDR3 is TGCGCCAGCAGCTCTAGCGTCAGCTCCTACGAGCAGTACTTC. The encoded protein is CASSSSVSSYEQYF.

On this clone: The same CDR3 also results from other DNA sequences found in this sample. The V and J genes are TRBV29-1 and TRBJ2-3, with unresolved D. In germline, CDR1 is SQVTM, CDR2 ANQGSEA. CDR3 length equals 13 residues. The V end was cut by 3 bases, the J end by 0 bases, with 7 bases between. CDR3 amino acids: CSVDPGSTDTQYF. The CDR3 nucleotides are TGCAGCGTTGATCCGGGTAGCACAGATACGCAGTATTTT.

The chain employs TRBV9 and TRBJ1-1, with D possibly being TRBD1 (5 bases). The CDR3 is made up of 15 amino acids. Germline V gives CDR1 SGDLS, CDR2 YYNGEE. The V and J ends lost 0 bases and 4 bases respectively, with 13 bases between them. The CDR3 here is CASSVGGAGVTEAFF. In DNA, the CDR3 is TGTGCCAGCAGCGTAGGAGGGGCGGGGGTCACTGAAGCTTTCTTT.

The V and J genes are TRBV10-3 and TRBJ2-7, with 13 bases fitting TRBD2. CDR1 is ENHRY, CDR2 SYGVKD, per germline. This CDR3 has 18 amino acids. The V and J ends lost 0 bases and 2 bases, in that order; junction bases with no gene match: 7. CDR3 DNA sequence: TGTGCCATCAGTGAGTCCTGGACTAGCGGGAGAGGACCCTACGAGCAGTACTTC. Encoded protein: CAISESWTSGRGPYEQYF.

This sequence joins TRBV29-1 and TRBJ1-1; 8 bases line up with TRBD1. J lost 0 bases, V lost 6 bases, and 6 bases had no gene match. The CDR3 totals 14 residues. Per the germline V gene, CDR1 is SQVTM and CDR2 is ANQGSEA. The CDR3, as DNA: TGCAGCGTCGCCAGGGGGCAGATGAACACTGAAGCTTTCTTT. Amino acids: CSVARGQMNTEAFF.